This T cell receptor beta chain came from a study of blood T cells in healthy people across ages (dated by TCRdb to about 2015). A note on the overall study: In model experiments, template switching captured about one uniquely barcoded TCR beta cDNA molecule for every two T cells. The study measured age-related changes in TCR beta repertoire diversity using deep sequencing normalized with unique cDNA molecular identifiers. The donors were split into four age groups: young (average 16 years), middle-aged (roughly 42), aged (62) and long-lived (over 75). Donors of different ages were randomly distributed across sequencing lanes to avoid experimental bias. For two donors (one aged 18 to 30 and one aged 80 or older), the study analyzed two additional independent replicas of 1 million unique cDNA reads from the same blood draw.

A remark on this clonotype: Its antigen has not been determined. No base quality information exists; no much larger clone differs at one position.

The donors were roughly 39 Caucasian individuals from Russia, aged roughly 6 to 100 years, who were systemically healthy. Each donor gave around 9 milliliters of peripheral blood, collected into EDTA-treated Vacutainer tubes. PBMCs were isolated by Ficoll-Paque density-gradient centrifugation, with at least 6 million obtained per sample. Trizol reagent was used to extract total RNA from the PBMCs, yielding at least 5 micrograms per sample. Naive CD45RAhigh/CD27high T cell percentages were measured by flow cytometry on a PBMC aliquot from every donor. From the germline V gene, CDR1 is SNHLY and CDR2 is FYNNEI. The CDR3 spans 14 residues, from the cysteine through the phenylalanine. The read is trimmed to its CDR3 DNA, 42 bases read in frame from base 1. Compared with germline, V lacks 6 bases and J lacks 7 bases; bases without a gene match: 9. Results and caveats for the whole study, not just this receptor: Conclusive comparison of naive and antigen-experienced compartments was prevented by the profiling of bulk unsorted PBMCs. Observed TCR beta diversity per million T cells fell roughly linearly with age, and a significant reduction was already apparent by age around 40. There was a strong correlation between observed TCR beta diversity and the percentage of naive T cells measured by flow cytometry. Compared with the aged group, the long-lived group had more naive CD4+ T cells, fewer expanded clones and increased TCR diversity, a pattern suggesting age selection. Total diversity estimates from one million sequenced T cells were considered lower bounds and underestimates. The CMV infection status of donors was not known, potentially confounding age-related changes in expanded clonotypes.

The library was produced with 5' RACE. The sequencing machine was an Illumina HiSeq 2500. A second about 7 to 11 cycle PCR used a sample-barcoded 5' primer and a J-beta primer mix. A unique molecular identifier was introduced onto each TCR beta cDNA molecule by a template-switch 5' adaptor carrying 12 random nucleotides. At least 3 million CDR3-containing paired-end reads were obtained from each sample. First-strand cDNA synthesis was performed from all RNA using the Mint cDNA synthesis kit, with priming by a TRBC-specific oligonucleotide. All cDNA was treated with uracil-DNA glycosylase and then went through a first 18-cycle PCR with the universal primers M1SS and BC2_uni_R. The study's own analysis went as follows. For normalization, 1 million high-quality reads were randomly selected from each sample, with every read carrying a distinct molecular identifier. Reads with shared molecular identifiers were discarded instead of being binned into consensus sequences. CDR3 identification, clonotype clustering and error correction used MiTCR with a Q25 quality threshold and the strictest error-elimination algorithm. A nonparametric unseen species model using Euler transformation provided a lower-bound estimate of total TCR beta diversity. TCRdb reworked the public reads: Q25 trimming with fastp, MiXCR clone assembly, productive beta chains retained. CDR3 protein duplicates are merged, each entry listing the most common genes and DNA. The V and J calls and clone size come from TCRdb's table, not from the authors' own analysis. The sample table records approximately 1.5 million distinct CDR3 sequences; roughly a third of these occur just once. The top ten constitute about 11% of the sample.

The sample taken for sequencing was blood. This sequence was found in a woman in her 30s in good health. The chain was built from TRBV2 and TRBJ1-5, and TRBD1 matches 7 of the central bases. The CDR3 protein is CASRGDSKGQPQHF. The nucleotide sequence is given as TGTGCCAGCAGAGGGGACAGCAAGGGCCAGCCCCAGCATTTT.